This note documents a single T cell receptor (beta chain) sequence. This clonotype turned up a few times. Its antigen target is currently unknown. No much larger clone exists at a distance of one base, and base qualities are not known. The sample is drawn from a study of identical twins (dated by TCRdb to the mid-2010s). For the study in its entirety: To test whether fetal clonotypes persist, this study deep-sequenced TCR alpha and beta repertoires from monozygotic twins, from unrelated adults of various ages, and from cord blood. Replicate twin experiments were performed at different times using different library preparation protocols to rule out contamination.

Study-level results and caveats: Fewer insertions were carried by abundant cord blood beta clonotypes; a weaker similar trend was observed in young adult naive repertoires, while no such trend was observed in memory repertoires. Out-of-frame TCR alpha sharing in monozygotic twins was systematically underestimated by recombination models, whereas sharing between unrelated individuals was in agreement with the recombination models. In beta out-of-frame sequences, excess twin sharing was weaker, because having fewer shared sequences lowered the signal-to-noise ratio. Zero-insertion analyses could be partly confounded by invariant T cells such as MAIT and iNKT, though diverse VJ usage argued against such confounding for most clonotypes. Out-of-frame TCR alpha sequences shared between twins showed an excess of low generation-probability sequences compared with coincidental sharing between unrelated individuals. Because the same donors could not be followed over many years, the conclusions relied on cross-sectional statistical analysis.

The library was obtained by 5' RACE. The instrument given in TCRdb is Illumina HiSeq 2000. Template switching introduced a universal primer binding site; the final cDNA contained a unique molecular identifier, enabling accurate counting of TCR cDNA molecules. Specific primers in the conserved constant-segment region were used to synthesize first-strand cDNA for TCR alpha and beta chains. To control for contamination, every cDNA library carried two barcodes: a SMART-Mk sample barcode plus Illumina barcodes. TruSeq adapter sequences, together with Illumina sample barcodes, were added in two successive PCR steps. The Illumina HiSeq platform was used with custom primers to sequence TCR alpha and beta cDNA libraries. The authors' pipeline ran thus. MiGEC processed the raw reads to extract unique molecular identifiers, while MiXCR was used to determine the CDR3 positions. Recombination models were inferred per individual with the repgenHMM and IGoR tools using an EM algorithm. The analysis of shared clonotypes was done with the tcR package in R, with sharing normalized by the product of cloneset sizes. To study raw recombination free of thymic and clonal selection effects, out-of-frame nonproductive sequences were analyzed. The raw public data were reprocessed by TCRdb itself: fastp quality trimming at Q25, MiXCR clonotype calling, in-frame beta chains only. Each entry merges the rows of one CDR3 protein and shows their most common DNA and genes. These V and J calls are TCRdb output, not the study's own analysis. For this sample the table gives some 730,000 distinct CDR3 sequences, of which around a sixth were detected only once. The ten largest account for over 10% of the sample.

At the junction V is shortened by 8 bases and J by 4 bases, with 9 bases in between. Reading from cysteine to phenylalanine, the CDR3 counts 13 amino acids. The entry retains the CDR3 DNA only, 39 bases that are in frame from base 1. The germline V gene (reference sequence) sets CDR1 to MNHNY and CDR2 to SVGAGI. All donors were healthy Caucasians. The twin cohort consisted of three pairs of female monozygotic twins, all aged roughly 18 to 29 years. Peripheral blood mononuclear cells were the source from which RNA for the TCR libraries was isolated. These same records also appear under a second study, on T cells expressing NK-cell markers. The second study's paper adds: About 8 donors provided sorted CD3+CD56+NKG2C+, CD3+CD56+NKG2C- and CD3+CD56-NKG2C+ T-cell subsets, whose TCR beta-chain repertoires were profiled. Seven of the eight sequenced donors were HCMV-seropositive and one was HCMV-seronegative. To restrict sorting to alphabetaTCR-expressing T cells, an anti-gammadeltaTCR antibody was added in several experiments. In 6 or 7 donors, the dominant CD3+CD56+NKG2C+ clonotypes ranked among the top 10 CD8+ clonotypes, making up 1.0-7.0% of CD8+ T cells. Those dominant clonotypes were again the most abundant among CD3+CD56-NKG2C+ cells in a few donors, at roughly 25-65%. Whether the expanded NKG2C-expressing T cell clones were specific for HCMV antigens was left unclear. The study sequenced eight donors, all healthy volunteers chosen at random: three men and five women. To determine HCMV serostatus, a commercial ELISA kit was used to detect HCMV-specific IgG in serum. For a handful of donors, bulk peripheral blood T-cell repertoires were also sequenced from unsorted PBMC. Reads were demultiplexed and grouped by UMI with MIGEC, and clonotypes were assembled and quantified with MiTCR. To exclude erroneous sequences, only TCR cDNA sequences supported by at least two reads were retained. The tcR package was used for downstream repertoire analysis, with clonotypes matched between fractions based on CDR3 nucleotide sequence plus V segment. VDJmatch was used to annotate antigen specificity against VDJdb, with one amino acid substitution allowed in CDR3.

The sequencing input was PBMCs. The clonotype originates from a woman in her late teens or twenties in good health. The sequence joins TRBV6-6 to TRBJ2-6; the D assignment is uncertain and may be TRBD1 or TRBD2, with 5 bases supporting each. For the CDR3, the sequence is CASRDPGANVLTF. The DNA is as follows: TGTGCCAGCCGGGACCCCGGGGCCAACGTCCTGACTTTC.